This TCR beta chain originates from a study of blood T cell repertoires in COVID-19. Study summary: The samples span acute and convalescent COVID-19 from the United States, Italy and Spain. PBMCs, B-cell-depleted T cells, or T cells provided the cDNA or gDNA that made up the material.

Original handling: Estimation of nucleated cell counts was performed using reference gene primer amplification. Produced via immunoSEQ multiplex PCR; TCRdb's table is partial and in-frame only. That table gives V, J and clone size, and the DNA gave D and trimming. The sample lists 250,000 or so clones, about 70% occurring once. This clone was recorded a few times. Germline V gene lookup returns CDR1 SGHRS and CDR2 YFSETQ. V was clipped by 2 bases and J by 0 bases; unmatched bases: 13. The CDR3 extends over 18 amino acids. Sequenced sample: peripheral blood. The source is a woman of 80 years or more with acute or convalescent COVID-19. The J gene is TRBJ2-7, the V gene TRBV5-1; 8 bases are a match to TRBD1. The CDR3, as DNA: TGCGCCAGCAGCTTACAAGAATCGACAGGGGCTAGCTCCTACGAGCAGTACTTC. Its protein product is CASSLQESTGASSYEQYF.